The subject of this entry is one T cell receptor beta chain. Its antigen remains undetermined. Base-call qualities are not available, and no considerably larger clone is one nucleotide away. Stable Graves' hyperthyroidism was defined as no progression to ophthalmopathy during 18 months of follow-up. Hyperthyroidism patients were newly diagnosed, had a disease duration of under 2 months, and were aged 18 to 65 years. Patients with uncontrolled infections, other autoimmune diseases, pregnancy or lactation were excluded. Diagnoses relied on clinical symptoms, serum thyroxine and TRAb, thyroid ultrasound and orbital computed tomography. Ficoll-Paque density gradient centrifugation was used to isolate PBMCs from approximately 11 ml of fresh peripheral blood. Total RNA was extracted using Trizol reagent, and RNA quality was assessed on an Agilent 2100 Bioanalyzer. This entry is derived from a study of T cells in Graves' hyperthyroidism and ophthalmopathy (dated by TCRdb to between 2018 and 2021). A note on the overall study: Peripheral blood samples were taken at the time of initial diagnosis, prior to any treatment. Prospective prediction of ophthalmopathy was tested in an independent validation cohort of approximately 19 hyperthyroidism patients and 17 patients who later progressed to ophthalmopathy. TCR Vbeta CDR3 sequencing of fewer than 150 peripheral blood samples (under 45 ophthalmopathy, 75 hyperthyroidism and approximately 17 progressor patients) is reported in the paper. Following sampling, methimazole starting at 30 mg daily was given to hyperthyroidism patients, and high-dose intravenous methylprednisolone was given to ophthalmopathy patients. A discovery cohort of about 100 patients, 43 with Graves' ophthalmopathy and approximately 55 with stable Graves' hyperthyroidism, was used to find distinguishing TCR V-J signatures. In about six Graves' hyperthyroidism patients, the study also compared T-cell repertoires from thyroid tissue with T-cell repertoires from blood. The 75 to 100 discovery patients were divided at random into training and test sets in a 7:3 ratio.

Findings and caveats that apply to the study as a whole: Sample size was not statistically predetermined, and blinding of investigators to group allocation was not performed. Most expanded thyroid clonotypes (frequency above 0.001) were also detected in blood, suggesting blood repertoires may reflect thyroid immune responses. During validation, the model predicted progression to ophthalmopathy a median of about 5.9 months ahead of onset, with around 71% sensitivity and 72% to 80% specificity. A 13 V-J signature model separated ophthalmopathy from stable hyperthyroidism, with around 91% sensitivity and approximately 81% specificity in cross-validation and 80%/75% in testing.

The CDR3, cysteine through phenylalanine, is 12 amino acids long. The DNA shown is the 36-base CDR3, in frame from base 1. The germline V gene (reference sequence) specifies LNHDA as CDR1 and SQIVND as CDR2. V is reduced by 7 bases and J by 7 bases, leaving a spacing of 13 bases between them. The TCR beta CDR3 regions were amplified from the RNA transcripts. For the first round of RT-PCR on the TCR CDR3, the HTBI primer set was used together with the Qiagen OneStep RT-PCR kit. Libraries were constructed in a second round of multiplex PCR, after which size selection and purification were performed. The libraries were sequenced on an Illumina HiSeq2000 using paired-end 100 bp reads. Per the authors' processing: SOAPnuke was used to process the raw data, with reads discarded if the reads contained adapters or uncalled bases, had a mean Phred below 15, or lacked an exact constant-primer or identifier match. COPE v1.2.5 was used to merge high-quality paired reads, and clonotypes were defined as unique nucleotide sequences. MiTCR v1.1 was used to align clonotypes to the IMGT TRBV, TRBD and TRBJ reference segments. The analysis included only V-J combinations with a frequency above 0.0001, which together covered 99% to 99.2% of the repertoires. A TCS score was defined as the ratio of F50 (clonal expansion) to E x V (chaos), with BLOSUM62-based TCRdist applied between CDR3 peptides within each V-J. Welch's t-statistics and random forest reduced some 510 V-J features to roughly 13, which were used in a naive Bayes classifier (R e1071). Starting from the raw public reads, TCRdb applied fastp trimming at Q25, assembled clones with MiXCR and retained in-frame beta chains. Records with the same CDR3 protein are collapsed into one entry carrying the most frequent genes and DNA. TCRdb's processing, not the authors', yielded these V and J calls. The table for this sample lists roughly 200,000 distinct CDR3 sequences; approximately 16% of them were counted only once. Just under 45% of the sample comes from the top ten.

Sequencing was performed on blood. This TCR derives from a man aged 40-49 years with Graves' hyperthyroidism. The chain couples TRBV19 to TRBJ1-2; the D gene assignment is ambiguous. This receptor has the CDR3 CASNGLARGYTF. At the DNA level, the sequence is TGTGCCAGTAATGGTTTGGCGCGTGGCTACACCTTC.